These T cell receptor beta chains were read from a single sample in a study of vaccination and CD4 T cells after COVID-19. The antigens for these receptors are not known. MiXCR was run by TCRdb on the PCR reads, yielding one entry per CDR3 protein. The sample includes over 20,000 distinct CDR3 sequences, 43% seen only once; the top ten take 7.2%. Sequenced sample: CD4+ T cells from blood, cultured in vitro. These receptors were taken from a human donor who had recovered from COVID-19. Each CDR3 is given with its conserved first and last residue.

j_gene	len	v_gene	CDR3aa
TRBJ2-5	14	TRBV11-3	CASSLGDNGETQYF
TRBJ1-1	12	TRBV20-1	CSAQPEQLEAFF
TRBJ1-1	16	TRBV28	CASSPYRGPFGTEAFF
TRBJ2-1	15	TRBV5-4	CASSLTSSAYNEQFF
TRBJ1-5	15	TRBV20-1	CSARTGQTSNQPQHF
TRBJ2-2	16	TRBV27	CASRPPGMKDTGELFF
TRBJ2-1	15	TRBV20-1	CSARDPTSGVHEQFF
TRBJ2-7	13	TRBV20-1	CSALSQSSYEQYF
TRBJ2-5	13	TRBV12-3/TRBV12-4	CASSLVGGETQYF
TRBJ2-4	14	TRBV6-5	CASSYGTAKNIQYF
TRBJ2-7	15	TRBV28	CASSHLFTSTHEQYF
TRBJ1-1	15	TRBV6-4	CASSTEGELSSEAFF
TRBJ1-5	13	TRBV7-8	CASSLGGFKPQHF
TRBJ2-2	14	TRBV20-1	CSARMDRVSGELFF
TRBJ1-2	11	TRBV2	CASHTLGGYTF
TRBJ1-6	12	TRBV5-4	CASRYDTSPLHF
TRBJ1-1	14	TRBV27	CASSYRPAGTEAFF
TRBJ1-5	15	TRBV6-5	CASSYRAYSNQPQHF
TRBJ2-3	14	TRBV20-1	CSAADRGLADTQYF
TRBJ2-7	14	TRBV10-2	CASSDTSGSYEQYF
TRBJ2-1	15	TRBV12-3/TRBV12-4	CASSLGEREGREQFF
TRBJ1-1	13	TRBV6-1	CASSLRGGTEAFF
TRBJ2-2	14	TRBV6-1	CASSSGTAIGELFF
TRBJ2-2	15	TRBV19	CASSMGTGGPGELFF
TRBJ2-7	14	TRBV20-1	CSARVQGTTYEQYF
TRBJ2-1	16	TRBV6-5	CASSYLTGGPLDEQFF
TRBJ1-5	12	TRBV28	CASSSGGQPQHF
TRBJ2-7	15	TRBV21-1	CASQKGGNRTYEQYF
TRBJ1-6	17	TRBV20-1	CSARSKGESSYNSPLHF
TRBJ1-5	16	TRBV7-8	CASSPGPGYSNQPQHF
TRBJ2-3	15	TRBV11-3	CASSSRERNTDTQYF
TRBJ1-2	13	TRBV20-1	CSARRGSNYGYTF
TRBJ2-1	14	TRBV11-3	CASRRGQGDNEQFF
TRBJ2-2	14	TRBV20-1	CSARGGQGTGELFF
TRBJ2-5	11	TRBV20-1	CSAIREETQYF